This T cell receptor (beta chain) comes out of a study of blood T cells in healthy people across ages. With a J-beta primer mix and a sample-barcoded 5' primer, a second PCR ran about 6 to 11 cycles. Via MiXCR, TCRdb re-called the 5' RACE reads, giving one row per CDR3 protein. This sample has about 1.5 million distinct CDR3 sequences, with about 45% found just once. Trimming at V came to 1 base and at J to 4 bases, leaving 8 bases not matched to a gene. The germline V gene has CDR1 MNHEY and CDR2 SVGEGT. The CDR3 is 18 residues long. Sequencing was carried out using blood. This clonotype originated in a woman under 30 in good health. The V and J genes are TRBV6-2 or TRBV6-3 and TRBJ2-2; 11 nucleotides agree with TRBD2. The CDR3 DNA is TGTGCCAGCAGTTACTTACCTACTAGCGGGGGCCGCACCGGGGAGCTGTTTTTT. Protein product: CASSYLPTSGGRTGELFF.